This entry concerns a single TCR beta chain. Sequenced by immunoSEQ multiplex PCR; TCRdb stores in-frame clones only, minus some. The data contain tens of thousands of clones, about 91% of them singletons. The data originate from a study of graft-versus-host responses after intestinal transplantation. This CDR3 has 16 residues. The ends lost 4 bases at V and 0 bases at J; junction bases unmatched: 8. In germline, CDR1 is LGHNA, CDR2 YSLEER. The specimen comprised PBMCs, sampled 524 days after transplant. This sequence was found in a human patient who received an intestinal transplant, so some T cells may come from the graft donor. The genes are TRBV4-3 and TRBJ1-2; TRBD1 aligns across 7 bases. CDR3 loop: CASSPSWDRANYGYTF. For the CDR3, the DNA is TGCGCCAGCAGCCCGAGTTGGGACAGAGCTAACTATGGCTACACCTTC.